The TCR beta chain described here comes from a study of blood T cells in healthy people across ages. Notes on the study in general: While age rose, TCR beta diversity per million T cells dropped in a roughly linear way.

Notes on this clonotype: Its matching antigen is unknown.

The authors extracted at least 6 micrograms of total RNA per sample. Through a sample-barcoded 5' primer and a J-beta primer mix, a second PCR was run for roughly 7 to 12 cycles. MiXCR, applied by TCRdb to the 5' RACE reads, yields one record per CDR3 protein. Of 700,000 to 850,000 distinct CDR3 sequences listed, approximately 55% were seen once; the top ten hold 41%. The ends lost 4 bases at V and 0 bases at J; junction bases unmatched: 5. This CDR3 contains 14 residues. Germline V gene sequence: CDR1 SQVTM, CDR2 ANQGSEA. The source material was blood. The V gene is TRBV29-1, the J gene TRBJ1-2, with TRBD1 identical over 7 bases. The TCR originated in a man older than 75 in good health. The DNA of the CDR3 is TGCAGCGTTGTAAGGGACAGTTCTAACTATGGCTACACCTTC. It encodes CSVVRDSSNYGYTF.